This record concerns one T cell receptor beta chain sequence. The sample originates from a study of blood T cell repertoires in COVID-19. Across the whole study: Sites across the United States, Italy and Spain contributed samples from acute and convalescent COVID-19. PBMCs, B-cell-depleted T cells, or T cells were the source of the cDNA or gDNA that made up the material.

Germline V gene lookup returns CDR1 SNHLY and CDR2 FYNNEI. The junction had 7 bases not matched to a gene; V was cut back by 7 bases and J by 6 bases. This CDR3 has 14 residues. The authors' processing: Amplified reference gene primers provided the basis for estimating nucleated cell counts. Assay used: immunoSEQ multiplex PCR; TCRdb lists only in-frame clones, some missing. D and trimming come from the DNA, and the V and J calls and clone size come from that table. This repertoire shows about 280,000 clones, roughly 85% found once; its top ten account for more than 8%. The V gene is TRBV2, the J gene TRBJ2-1; 9 positions agree with TRBD1. The source material was peripheral blood. The source of this sequence is a woman aged 45-65 years who had recovered from COVID-19. CDR3 sequence reads: CASNGDRVSNEQFF. The CDR3 coding sequence is TGTGCCAGCAACGGGGACAGGGTTAGCAATGAGCAGTTCTTC.